Listed below are T cell receptor beta chains from one sample, sequenced in a study of CD8 T cells in Susac syndrome. TCRdb passed the immunoSEQ multiplex PCR reads through MiXCR, listing each CDR3 protein once. The sample yields hundreds of thousands of distinct CDR3 sequences, 80% to 90% seen once. Sequencing used CD8+ T cells from PBMCs. These receptors all stem from a human donor with multiple sclerosis. Each CDR3 is given with its conserved first and last residue. A D gene is named only where the DNA matches it firmly. Clone size is shown for a subset of rows, as once, few, many or a class of expanded clone.

>TRBJ1-1|TRBV30|-|TRBD1
CAWSGDREDDTEAFF
TGTGCCTGGAGTGGGGACAGGGAGGACGACACTGAAGCTTTCTTT
>TRBJ2-1|TRBV12-5|-|-
CASGQTSYNEQFF
TGTGCTAGTGGCCAGACTAGCTACAATGAGCAGTTCTTC
>TRBJ2-7|TRBV4-1|once|-
CASSQDRLAYEQYF
TGCGCCAGCAGCCAAGATAGGCTAGCCTACGAGCAGTACTTC
>TRBJ2-1|TRBV6-2/TRBV6-3|-|TRBD1
CASTGTGGYNEQFF
TGTGCCAGCACGGGGACAGGGGGATACAATGAGCAGTTCTTC
>TRBJ2-5|TRBV27|once|-
CASSLRGGSIQETQYF
TGTGCCAGCAGTTTAAGAGGGGGATCTATCCAAGAGACCCAGTACTTC
>TRBJ2-1|TRBV13|-|TRBD1
CASSPGTGRYNEQFF
TGTGCCAGCAGCCCGGGGACAGGGCGCTACAATGAGCAGTTCTTC
>TRBJ2-7|TRBV27|-|TRBD2
CASSPSAGVRSYEQYF
TGTGCCAGCAGCCCCTCAGCGGGGGTACGCTCCTACGAGCAGTACTTC
>TRBJ2-3|TRBV29-1|-|-
CSVGRLGAADTQYF
TGCAGCGTTGGTAGACTAGGGGCCGCAGATACGCAGTATTTT
>TRBJ2-1|TRBV9|-|TRBD2
CASSVGAGGNEQFF
TGTGCCAGCAGCGTAGGGGCGGGAGGGAATGAGCAGTTCTTC
>TRBJ2-2|TRBV27|-|TRBD2
CASSSPRAGVNTGELFF
TGTGCCAGCAGTTCCCCAAGGGCGGGAGTGAACACCGGGGAGCTGTTTTTT
>TRBJ2-7|TRBV2|-|-
CASSDLLRPYEQYF
TGTGCCAGCAGTGACCTCCTAAGGCCCTACGAGCAGTACTTC
>TRBJ1-4|TRBV28|-|-
CASSLVRTANEKLFF
TGTGCCAGCAGTTTAGTACGGACAGCGAATGAAAAACTGTTTTTT
>TRBJ2-7|TRBV29-1|-|TRBD2
CSGGGGLDFYEQYF
TGCAGCGGGGGGGGAGGACTAGATTTCTACGAGCAGTACTTC
>TRBJ2-7|TRBV27|-|TRBD1
CASSLEGQGATYEQYF
TGTGCCAGCAGTTTAGAAGGACAGGGGGCCACCTACGAGCAGTACTTC
>TRBJ2-7|TRBV5-4|-|-
CASSPGTPVAYEQYF
TGTGCCAGCAGCCCGGGGACACCCGTCGCCTACGAGCAGTACTTC
>TRBJ1-5|TRBV5-5|-|-
CASSLGRGSNQPQHF
TGTGCCAGCAGCTTGGGCAGGGGAAGTAATCAGCCCCAGCATTTT
>TRBJ2-7|TRBV4-1|-|TRBD2
CASSPLAGEYGYEQYF
TGCGCCAGCAGCCCGTTAGCGGGAGAGTACGGCTACGAGCAGTACTTC
>TRBJ2-7|TRBV28|-|-
CASRQRVSYEQYF
TGTGCCAGCAGACAAAGGGTTTCCTACGAGCAGTACTTC
>TRBJ1-6|TRBV27|-|TRBD1
CASSSDRSPNSPLHF
TGTGCCAGCAGTTCGGACAGGAGCCCAAATTCACCCCTCCACTTT
>TRBJ2-1|TRBV15|-|-
CATSRDPTSRAYNEQFF
TGTGCCACCAGCAGAGACCCTACTAGTCGCGCCTACAATGAGCAGTTCTTC
>TRBJ2-3|TRBV4-1|-|-
CASSQAEIATDTQYF
TGCGCCAGCAGCCAAGCCGAAATCGCCACAGATACGCAGTATTTT
>TRBJ2-1|TRBV12-5|once|TRBD2
CASGPYPSGLYNEQFF
TGTGCTAGTGGCCCCTACCCTAGCGGCTTATACAATGAGCAGTTCTTC
>TRBJ2-1|TRBV5-1|-|-
CASSLGAPNTYNEQFF
TGCGCCAGCAGCTTGGGGGCCCCCAATACCTACAATGAGCAGTTCTTC
>TRBJ2-2|TRBV7-2|-|-
CANTGELFF
TGTGCGAACACCGGGGAGCTGTTTTTT
>TRBJ1-1|TRBV30|-|-
CAWVEVGQGIRNTEAFF
TGTGCCTGGGTGGAGGTTGGGCAGGGAATTAGGAACACTGAAGCTTTCTTT
>TRBJ2-4|TRBV6-2/TRBV6-3|-|-
CASTTNIQYF
TGTGCCAGCACGACAAACATTCAGTACTTC
>TRBJ2-1|TRBV2|-|TRBD2
CASSEWPSGRENEQFF
TGTGCCAGCAGTGAATGGCCTAGCGGGAGAGAAAATGAGCAGTTCTTC
>TRBJ2-3|TRBV20-1|-|TRBD2
CSARDGGLAEGRKDTQYF
TGCAGTGCTAGAGATGGGGGACTAGCCGAAGGAAGGAAAGATACGCAGTATTTT
>TRBJ1-2|TRBV12-3/TRBV12-4|once|-
CASSLLGSLYGYTF
TGTGCCAGCAGTTTACTCGGCAGCCTCTATGGCTACACCTTC
>TRBJ1-1|TRBV20-1|-|-
CSARDRTYTEAFF
TGCAGTGCGAGGGACCGAACCTACACTGAAGCTTTCTTT
>TRBJ1-5|TRBV7-9|-|-
CASSSTLSNQPQHF
TGTGCCAGCAGCTCGACACTAAGCAATCAGCCCCAGCATTTT
>TRBJ1-1|TRBV2|-|-
CASSDEGDTEAFF
TGTGCCAGCAGTGACGAGGGTGACACTGAAGCTTTCTTT
>TRBJ1-1|TRBV5-1|-|-
CASSLRRTGNTEAFF
TGCGCCAGCAGCTTACGCCGCACAGGGAACACTGAAGCTTTCTTT
>TRBJ1-2|TRBV6-6|-|-
CASSYSRGSTYGYTF
TGTGCCAGCAGTTACTCGAGGGGGAGTACCTATGGCTACACCTTC
>TRBJ1-6|TRBV27|-|-
CASSLGGNSPLHF
TGTGCCAGCAGTTTGGGCGGAAATTCACCCCTCCACTTT
>TRBJ1-1|TRBV11-2|-|-
CASSLDWWTEEGTEAFF
TGTGCCAGCAGCTTAGATTGGTGGACGGAGGAGGGAACTGAAGCTTTCTTT
>TRBJ2-7|TRBV4-1|-|TRBD1
CASSRRTGPDEQYF
TGCGCCAGCAGCCGCCGGACAGGGCCGGACGAGCAGTACTTC
>TRBJ2-7|TRBV5-6|-|-
CASSFEQGYEQYF
TGTGCCAGCAGCTTCGAACAGGGCTACGAGCAGTACTTC
>TRBJ2-7|TRBV6-1|-|-
CASSEVPYEQYF
TGTGCCAGCAGTGAAGTTCCCTACGAGCAGTACTTC
>TRBJ2-7|TRBV27|-|TRBD2
CASRSYGGRASYEQYF
TGTGCCAGCAGGTCCTATGGCGGGAGGGCCTCCTACGAGCAGTACTTC
>TRBJ2-2|TRBV11-1|-|-
CASSPTYMGRAGELFF
TGTGCCAGCAGCCCCACTTACATGGGCCGTGCCGGGGAGCTGTTTTTT
>TRBJ1-2|TRBV3-1|-|-
CASSQGSLHGYTF
TGTGCCAGCAGCCAAGGCTCCCTCCATGGCTACACCTTC
>TRBJ1-1|TRBV28|-|-
CASSFDFLTEAFF
TGTGCCAGCAGTTTTGATTTTTTGACTGAAGCTTTCTTT
>TRBJ1-5|TRBV12-3/TRBV12-4|-|-
CASSLDLGVIRPQHF
TGTGCCAGCAGTTTGGATTTGGGGGTAATTCGGCCCCAGCATTTT
>TRBJ1-5|TRBV6-6|-|-
CASSYYPDQPQHF
TGTGCCAGCAGTTACTATCCAGATCAGCCCCAGCATTTT